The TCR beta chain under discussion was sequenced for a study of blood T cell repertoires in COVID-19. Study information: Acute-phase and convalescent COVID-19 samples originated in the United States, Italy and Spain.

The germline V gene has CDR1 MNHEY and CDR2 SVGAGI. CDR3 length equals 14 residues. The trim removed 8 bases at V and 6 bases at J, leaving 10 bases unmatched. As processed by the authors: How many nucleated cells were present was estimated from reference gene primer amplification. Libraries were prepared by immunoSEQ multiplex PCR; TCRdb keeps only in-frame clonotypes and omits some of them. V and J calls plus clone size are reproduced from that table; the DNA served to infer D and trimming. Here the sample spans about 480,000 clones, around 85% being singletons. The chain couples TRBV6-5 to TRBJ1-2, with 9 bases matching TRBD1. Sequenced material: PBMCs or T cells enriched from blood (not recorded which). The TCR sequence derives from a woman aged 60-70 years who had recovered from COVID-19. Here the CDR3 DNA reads TGTGCCAGCGTTACAGGGGGCGCCGGGGATGGCTACACCTTC. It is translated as CASVTGGAGDGYTF.